This T cell receptor (beta chain) was sequenced in a study of blood T cell repertoires in COVID-19. Whole-study context: There were acute and convalescent COVID-19 samples, and they came from the United States, Italy and Spain. Sources were T cells, B-cell-depleted T cells, or PBMCs; the material itself was cDNA or gDNA.

The CDR3 contains 15 residues. The V gene lost 1 base and the J gene lost 4 bases, with 11 bases spanning the gap. The germline V gene encodes CDR1 LGHNA and CDR2 YSLEER. Original processing notes: Cell counts per sample came from amplifying reference gene primers. Method: immunoSEQ multiplex PCR; TCRdb's copy keeps in-frame clones and lacks some. V and J calls and clone size come straight from that table; D and trimming were deduced from the DNA. Of approximately 37,000 clones listed, around 90% are singletons. This clone turned up a few times. What was sequenced was peripheral blood. This clonotype was sampled from a human donor in a cohort sampled during active COVID-19. This chain links TRBV4-3 with TRBJ2-1, with D perhaps TRBD1 (6 bases). The CDR3: CASSQGLTGYNEQFF. The CDR3 DNA reads as TGCGCCAGCAGCCAAGGTCTAACAGGGTACAATGAGCAGTTCTTC.